These T cell receptor beta chains were read from a single sample in a study of blood T cell repertoires in COVID-19. The method was immunoSEQ multiplex PCR; TCRdb's version includes in-frame clones alone and lacks a portion of them. The sample lists some 35,000 clones; 70% to 90% were seen once. The sequenced sample consisted of peripheral blood. The receptors were gathered from a man in his 70s with active COVID-19. Each CDR3 is given with its conserved first and last residue. D genes are given only for firm matches. Clone size is stated in some rows and not others, as once, few, many or a class when expanded.

TRBV28	-	12	-	TRBJ1-4	CASSSYQGKLFF	TGTGCCAGCAGTTCATACCAGGGGAAACTGTTTTTT
TRBV18	TRBD1	13	-	TRBJ2-5	CASSTTGVETQYF	TGTGCCAGCTCGACGACAGGGGTTGAGACCCAGTACTTC
TRBV27	-	14	few	TRBJ1-6	CASTKGGAGSPLHF	TGTGCCAGCACCAAGGGGGGGGCGGGTTCACCCCTCCACTTT
TRBV29-1	TRBD1	15	-	TRBJ2-3	CSVEPSQGVGDTQYF	TGCAGCGTTGAACCCAGCCAGGGGGTGGGAGATACGCAGTATTTT
TRBV29-1	-	18	-	TRBJ1-5	CSVIIRGGESGGNQPQHF	TGCAGCGTCATCATCAGGGGTGGCGAATCTGGGGGCAATCAGCCCCAGCATTTT
TRBV7-2	-	17	-	TRBJ2-7	CASSLALGGRGAYEQYF	TGTGCCAGCAGCTTAGCGCTCGGGGGCAGGGGGGCCTACGAGCAGTACTTC
TRBV19	-	13	-	TRBJ2-2	CASSIVRTGELFF	TGTGCCAGTAGTATAGTGAGAACCGGGGAGCTGTTTTTT
TRBV7-8	TRBD2	17	once	TRBJ2-1	CASSRLAGGTQGNEQFF	TGTGCCAGCAGCCGACTAGCGGGGGGGACCCAGGGTAATGAGCAGTTCTTC
TRBV18	-	17	-	TRBJ1-4	CASSPPRPQTNNEKLFF	TGTGCCAGCTCACCACCCCGACCCCAGACTAATAATGAAAAACTGTTTTTT
TRBV6-2/TRBV6-3	-	15	-	TRBJ2-2	CASSYSGVNTGELFF	TGTGCCAGCAGTTATTCCGGGGTGAACACCGGGGAGCTGTTTTTT
TRBV28	-	14	once	TRBJ1-2	CATTSGTPTHGYTF	TGTGCCACTACCTCCGGGACTCCAACCCATGGCTACACCTTC
TRBV7-9	TRBD2	19	-	TRBJ2-1	CASSLPGPRLAGGLGEQFF	TGTGCCAGCAGCTTACCAGGACCCAGACTAGCGGGGGGGCTTGGTGAGCAGTTCTTC
TRBV30	TRBD2	15	-	TRBJ2-1	CAWSPLAGGYNEQFF	TGTGCCTGGAGCCCCCTAGCGGGGGGTTACAATGAGCAGTTCTTC
TRBV12-3/TRBV12-4	-	13	-	TRBJ1-1	CASSSPRVAEAFF	TGTGCCAGCAGTTCCCCGAGGGTAGCTGAAGCTTTCTTT
TRBV30	-	15	-	TRBJ1-2	CAWNRRDTHYYGYTF	TGTGCCTGGAATCGCCGGGACACCCACTACTATGGCTACACCTTC
TRBV3-1/TRBV3-2	-	13	-	TRBJ1-5	CASSFGGDQPQHF	TGTGCCAGCAGCTTCGGGGGGGATCAGCCCCAGCATTTT
TRBV7-2	TRBD2	15	-	TRBJ2-7	CASSPTLAGGYEQYF	TGTGCCAGCAGCCCCACCCTGGCGGGGGGTTACGAGCAGTACTTC
TRBV7-2	-	15	-	TRBJ1-1	CASSLTLRSGTEAFF	TGTGCCAGCAGCTTAACTTTGCGATCCGGGACTGAAGCTTTCTTT
TRBV18	-	14	-	TRBJ1-1	CASSLQGLRTEAFF	TGTGCCAGCTCACTACAGGGTTTACGAACTGAAGCTTTCTTT
TRBV9	-	15	-	TRBJ2-1	CASDPDGSSYNEQFF	TGTGCCAGCGACCCGGACGGGAGCTCCTACAATGAGCAGTTCTTC
TRBV19	TRBD2	13	-	TRBJ2-7	CASSMRGGDEQYF	TGTGCCAGTAGTATGCGGGGGGGGGACGAGCAGTACTTC
TRBV27	TRBD1	14	-	TRBJ1-5	CASSRGTGEQPQHF	TGTGCCAGCAGCCGAGGGACAGGTGAGCAGCCCCAGCATTTT
TRBV4-2	-	15	once	TRBJ2-2	CASSPLGTGAGELFF	TGTGCCAGCAGCCCGCTCGGGACGGGGGCCGGGGAGCTGTTTTTT
TRBV7-2	TRBD2	13	-	TRBJ2-5	CASSLGTSETQYF	TGTGCCAGCAGCTTAGGGACTAGCGAGACCCAGTACTTC
TRBV28	-	12	-	TRBJ1-1	CASRRGGTEAFF	TGTGCCAGCAGGCGCGGGGGTACTGAAGCTTTCTTT
TRBV19	-	13	-	TRBJ2-7	CASNPTGTYEQYF	TGTGCCAGTAATCCGACAGGTACCTACGAGCAGTACTTC
TRBV19	TRBD1	16	-	TRBJ1-2	CASSPGGESNNYGYTF	TGTGCCAGTAGTCCAGGGGGCGAATCAAACAACTATGGCTACACCTTC
TRBV4-3	-	14	once	TRBJ1-1	CASSQEVRQNRAFF	TGCGCCAGCAGCCAAGAGGTCAGGCAGAATAGAGCTTTCTTT
TRBV11-2	-	12	-	TRBJ1-4	CASSSDGPLLFF	TGTGCCAGCAGTTCAGATGGGCCCCTACTGTTTTTT